This TCR beta chain was captured in a study of CD8+ T cells in alopecia areata. Whole-study context: Each day, treated patients took oral tofacitinib twice, at 5 to 10 mg per dose.

The CDR3 length is 15 residues. The V gene's germline CDR1 is SGDLS and CDR2 YYNGEE. J was trimmed by 8 bases and V by 5 bases; bases with no gene match: 7. Extracted RNA was reverse transcribed, and the resulting cDNA served as sequencing template. Data came from immunoSEQ multiplex PCR; TCRdb stores just in-frame clones and leaves some out. This sample has more than 8,500 clones, with 50% to 80% found just once. Sampling of alopecia areata patients yielded lesional scalp punch biopsies as well as peripheral blood. This TCR came from a human donor with alopecia areata. This sequence joins TRBV9 and TRBJ2-1; 13 bases line up with TRBD2. Sequencing was performed on skin. This chain's CDR3 is CASRRGTSGKDEQFF. Here the CDR3 DNA reads TGTGCCAGCAGAAGAGGGACTAGCGGGAAGGATGAGCAGTTCTTC.